This T cell receptor beta chain was observed in a study of cytomegalovirus exposure and HLA in healthy donors. In this sample, this clone turned up once. Its specificity is not known. Notes on the study in general: An apparent linkage of common viral pathogens to several of the most significant clusters emerged in a later analysis. Accurate prediction of most subjects' HLA-A and HLA-B alleles from TCR beta sequences was reported. Researchers counted 164 TCR beta chains as cytomegalovirus-associated.

Though probably carrying unrecorded immune exposures, donors were nominally healthy at sampling. The CDR3 spans 11 residues. Germline CDR1 reads SNHLY; CDR2 reads FYNNEI. V lost 6 bases and J 7 bases, leaving 6 bases between the germline ends. Primers: 60 Vbeta forward and 13 Jbeta reverse. The method was immunoSEQ multiplex PCR; TCRdb's version includes in-frame clones alone and lacks a portion of them. The repertoire holds 150,000 to 200,000 clones, with around 81% as singletons. The chain links TRBV2 to TRBJ1-4; D ambiguous. The source material was PBMCs. This clonotype was sampled from a woman between 40 and 55 years old in good health and CMV-seronegative. CDR3 sequence (DNA): TGTGCCAGCAGGGCCGCTGAAAAACTGTTTTTT. Its protein is CASRAAEKLFF.